The 21 T cell receptor beta chains below come from one sample, sequenced in a study of naive and memory T cell subsets. TCR cDNA received a 3' ligated oligonucleotide that carried a UMI. The SP2 primer and nested alpha and beta constant region primers amplified ligated cDNA in four rounds. TCRdb reprocessed the 5' RACE reads via MiXCR and lists one record per CDR3 protein. The sample lists 50,000 or so distinct CDR3 sequences, more than 7% occurring once. Receptors originate from a male donor in good health.

This clonotype has only a few counts. This sequence joins TRBV7-6 and TRBJ2-7; D is unclear. The CDR3 has 19 amino acids. CDR1 SGHVS and CDR2 FNYEAQ come from the germline V gene. Between the trimmed V and J ends, which lost 3 bases and 6 bases, there was a span of 30 bases. The CDR3 reads CASSLEQTDPARAHGEQYF. The DNA of the CDR3 is TGTGCCAGCAGCTTGGAACAGACGGACCCCGCTCGGGCCCACGGCGAGCAGTACTTC.

A few counts support this clonotype. This chain connects TRBV29-1 to TRBJ2-1; 10 nucleotides align to TRBD2. This CDR3 has 17 residues. The junction had 12 bases not matched to a gene; V was cut back by 2 bases and J by 5 bases. The germline CDR1 and CDR2 sequences are SQVTM and ANQGSEA. DNA of the CDR3: TGCAGCGTTGAAATGGCTAGCGGGAGTCTTTCCCACAATGAGCAGTTCTTC. Its protein is CSVEMASGSLSHNEQFF.

This clonotype was seen only once. The V and J genes are TRBV7-9 and TRBJ2-7, with D tentatively TRBD1 or TRBD2 (5 bases each). CDR1 SEHNR and CDR2 FQNEAQ come from the germline V gene (reference sequence). CDR3 size: 15 residues. V shed 0 bases and J shed 2 bases, with 11 bases lying between them. DNA of the CDR3: TGTGCCAGCAGCTTAGCTGGTGGGACGACCTACGAGCAGTACTTC. Its translation: CASSLAGGTTYEQYF. Full variable domain (remainder filled in from reference TRBV7-9 and TRBJ2-7): DTGVSQNPRHKITKRGQNVTFRCDPISEHNRLYWYRQTLGQGPEFLTYFQNEAQLEKSRLLSDRFSAERPKGSFSTLEIQRTEQGDSAMYLCASSLAGGTTYEQYFGPGTRLTVT.

This clonotype was recorded at least ten times. V gene TRBV20-1 combines with J gene TRBJ2-7; 10 nucleotides line up with TRBD2. This CDR3 comprises 16 residues. V lost 3 bases, J lost 1 base, and 9 bases stayed unmatched. The germline V gene has CDR1 DFQATT and CDR2 SNEGSKA (reference sequence). CDR3 in DNA: TGCAGTGCTAGTAAAGGTAGCGGGGGGACATCCTACGAGCAGTACTTC. Protein: CSASKGSGGTSYEQYF.

This clonotype was found a few times. The genes are TRBV19 and TRBJ2-3; D is undetermined. Trimming took 6 bases from V and 5 from J, leaving 9 bases between them. CDR3 size: 12 residues. The germline V gene encodes CDR1 LNHDA and CDR2 SQIVND (reference sequence). In nucleotides, the CDR3 is TGTGCCAGTAGCGCCATGGAAGATACGCAGTATTTT. It specifies CASSAMEDTQYF.

There are many counts of this clonotype. The chain recombines TRBV7-2 with TRBJ2-1; TRBD1 matches at 7 bases. CDR1 and CDR2 (germline): SGHTA, FQGNSA. This CDR3 has 14 residues. The junction had 4 bases not matched to a gene; V was cut back by 8 bases and J by 0 bases. The CDR3 DNA sequence: TGTGCCAGCTCCGGACAGGACTCCTACAATGAGCAGTTCTTC. It is translated as CASSGQDSYNEQFF.

This clonotype was observed at least ten times. The J gene is TRBJ2-7, the V gene TRBV7-9, with D perhaps being TRBD1 or TRBD2 (6 bases each). The CDR3 consists of 15 residues. Germline CDR1 reads SEHNR; CDR2 reads FQNEAQ (reference sequence). Trimming pared 5 bases from V and 5 bases from J, leaving 19 bases between. DNA of the CDR3: TGTGCCAGCAGCCCTGGGGGGCAGGGAAGGGACGAGCAGTACTTC. It yields the protein CASSPGGQGRDEQYF.

The chain employs TRBV5-1 and TRBJ2-3; the D call may be TRBD1 or TRBD2 (5 bases each). Germline V gene sequence: CDR1 SGHRS, CDR2 YFSETQ. The CDR3 contains 15 residues. Trimming shortened V by 2 bases and J by 2 bases, and 12 bases separated the two germline ends. CDR3 amino acids: CASSFSGTNTDTQYF. The CDR3 DNA follows: TGCGCCAGCAGCTTCTCCGGGACGAACACAGATACGCAGTATTTT.

This chain uses TRBV13 with TRBJ2-5, with D perhaps TRBD1 (6 bases). CDR3 length: 15 amino acids. V shed 5 bases and J shed 1 base, with 14 bases lying between them. CDR1 PRHDT and CDR2 FYEKMQ come from the germline V gene (reference sequence). The DNA of the CDR3 is TGTGCCAGCAGCGCCGAACAGGGAATCCAAGAGACCCAGTACTTC. Translation gives CASSAEQGIQETQYF.

This clonotype was counted at least ten times. The rearrangement uses TRBV20-1 and TRBJ2-3, with 9 bases matching TRBD1. V trimming: 4 bases; J trimming: 3 bases; junction bases outside the gene matches: 11. CDR3 length equals 16 residues. CDR1 is DFQATT, CDR2 SNEGSKA, per germline (reference sequence). CDR3 residues: CSAKRMDRGVTDTQYF. CDR3 sequence (DNA): TGCAGTGCTAAACGTATGGACAGGGGTGTGACAGATACGCAGTATTTT.

With respect to this clonotype: One end of the junction is discordant with germline, which a read error may explain. The chain employs TRBV4-1 and TRBJ2-4, with D uncertain. The germline V gene has CDR1 MGHRA and CDR2 YSYEKL. CDR3 size: 15 residues. Here the CDR3 reads CASNQDEQIKNIQYF. CDR3 in DNA: TGCGCCAGCAACCAAGATGAACAGATAAAAAACATTCAGTACTTC.

This clonotype was seen more than once but under ten times. The chain employs TRBV7-9 and TRBJ2-7; TRBD1 matches at 7 bases. J lost 3 bases, V lost 4 bases, and 3 bases had no gene match. Germline V lookup: CDR1 SEHNR, CDR2 FQNEAQ (reference sequence). The CDR3 is made up of 13 amino acids. CDR3 residues: CASSSGQDYEQYF. CDR3 nucleotides: TGTGCCAGCAGCTCAGGACAGGACTACGAGCAGTACTTC. The full variable domain, its missing parts supplied by reference TRBV7-9 and TRBJ2-7, is DTGVSQNPRHKITKRGQNVTFRCDPISEHNRLYWYRQTLGQGPEFLTYFQNEAQLEKSRLLSDRFSAERPKGSFSTLEIQRTEQGDSAMYLCASSSGQDYEQYFGPGTRLTVT.

This clonotype has at least ten counts. V is TRBV5-1 and J is TRBJ2-5; 8 bases agree with TRBD1. V shed 0 bases, J shed 2 bases, and the junction held 9 bases outside the gene matches. CDR3 length: 17 residues. The germline CDR1 and CDR2 sequences are SGHRS and YFSETQ. The CDR3 loop reads CASSLGPQGATQETQYF. The CDR3, as DNA: TGCGCCAGCAGCTTGGGCCCCCAGGGGGCGACTCAAGAGACCCAGTACTTC.

This clonotype was recorded many times. One junction end disagrees with the germline gene, perhaps due to a read error. V usage is TRBV12-3 or TRBV12-4 and J usage is TRBJ1-5; 8 bases line up with TRBD1. The CDR3 covers 14 residues. The CDR3 bases are TGTGCCAGCAGTCCCGGGACAGGCGCCAGCCCAAGTCTTTTT. It translates to CASSPGTGASPSLF.

This clonotype was observed at least ten times. V gene TRBV24-1 combines with J gene TRBJ2-1; D gene ambiguous. Trimming took off 5 bases at V and 3 bases at J, with 7 bases between the two ends. Germline V gives CDR1 KGHDR, CDR2 SFDVKD. This CDR3 is built from 13 residues. The CDR3 DNA sequence: TGTGCCACCAGTGTAAGAAGCTACAATGAGCAGTTCTTC. Protein sequence: CATSVRSYNEQFF.

The rearrangement links TRBV5-1 to TRBJ1-4; a weak D match, TRBD1 (6 bases). From germline, CDR1 is SGHRS and CDR2 YFSETQ. The CDR3 extends over 14 amino acids. With 4 bases removed from V and 4 bases from J, the gap between germline ends came to 11 bases. CDR3 residues: CASSPTGNNEKLFF. In DNA form, the CDR3 reads TGCGCCAGCAGCCCGACAGGAAATAATGAAAAACTGTTTTTT.

V and J are TRBV3-1 and TRBJ2-2; D not resolved. CDR3 length: 17 amino acids. CDR1 and CDR2 from the germline V gene are LGHDT and YNNKEL (reference sequence). Deletions cut 0 bases from V and 5 bases from J, with 16 bases between. As DNA, the CDR3 is TGTGCCAGCAGCCAAGATCTTACGGCTAGTAAGACCGGGGAGCTGTTTTTT. Encoded protein: CASSQDLTASKTGELFF.

This clonotype was detected many times. This chain's CDR3 is CASKDSSYEQYF. Written as DNA, the CDR3 is TGTGCCAGCAAGGACAGCTCCTACGAGCAGTACTTC. The rearrangement links TRBV6-5 to TRBJ2-7; tentative D call: TRBD1 (6 bases). This CDR3 comprises 12 residues. Per germline, CDR1 MNHEY and CDR2 SVGAGI. V was clipped by 7 bases and J by 0 bases, with 7 bases between them.

This clonotype was counted many times. J is TRBJ1-4 and V is TRBV29-1, with a possible D match to TRBD1 (6 bases). This CDR3 is 14 amino acids long. Germline-derived CDR1 and CDR2 are SQVTM and ANQGSEA. V lost 6 bases to trimming and J lost 0 bases, with 11 bases between them. In DNA, the CDR3 is TGCAGCGTGGGTAGGACAGCAACTAATGAAAAACTGTTTTTT. Translating it yields CSVGRTATNEKLFF.

This clonotype was counted a few times. V and J are TRBV18 and TRBJ2-3; possible D gene TRBD2, 5 bases. The ends were cut back, 2 bases at V and 6 bases at J, with 12 bases in the middle. The CDR3 sequence is 14 residues long. Germline V gene data show CDR1 as KGHSH and CDR2 as LQKENI. The CDR3 is CASSPSTGMDTQYF. For the CDR3, the DNA is TGTGCCAGCTCACCATCCACGGGGATGGATACGCAGTATTTT.

On this clonotype: A read error may explain this, as a much larger clone is one base away. The V gene is TRBV6-5, the J gene TRBJ2-1; the D gene is possibly TRBD1 (5 bases). Germline V CDR1 and CDR2: MNHEY, SVGAGI. There are 14 residues in the CDR3. The CDR3 DNA follows: TGTGTCAGCAGTTACAGGCAGGTAGACAATGAGCAGTTCTTC. Its translation is CVSSYRQVDNEQFF.